The present T cell receptor (beta chain) was sequenced within a study of post-analysis software for immune sequencing data. Across the whole study: Included among the disease courses, which were recorded for the cohort, were relapsing-remitting, secondary progressive and progressive-relapsing multiple sclerosis. Points from the study as a whole: Compared with controls, patients showed significantly lower normalized Chao1 diversity. TRBV segments more frequent in patients than in controls numbered several and included TRBV5-6, TRBV5-1 and TRBV20-1.

In its sample, this clonotype was seen a few times. The antigen is not known. A junction end diverges from the germline sequence, so it may reflect a read error. The length of the CDR3 is 15 residues. Germline assignment: CDR1 DFQATT and CDR2 SNEGSKA (reference sequence). Researchers reported that TCR beta cDNA libraries carried unique molecular identifiers. Out of roughly 1 to 10 million T cells, a few hundred thousand cDNA molecules were generated. Each CDR3 protein is one row after TCRdb ran MiXCR on the PCR reads. Of fewer than 850,000 distinct CDR3 sequences listed, under 60% are singletons. The chain has TRBV20-1 and TRBJ2-1; 9 positions agree with TRBD1. The sequence came from a girl aged 10-17 years with multiple sclerosis. The sample consisted of blood. The CDR3: CSARDRDRAGNEQFF. CDR3 nucleotide sequence: TGCAGTGCGAGAGATCGGGACAGGGCTGGCAATGAGCAGTTCTTC.